The T cell receptor (beta chain) described here comes from a study of regulatory T cells in long-lasting Graves disease. Specified time point: newly diagnosed GD, antithyroid drugs for less than 3 months. PBMC-extracted RNA yielded the TCR library. Assembly of TCR beta libraries relied on iRepertoire HTBI primers together with Arm-PCR of CDR3 regions. Original analysis: Analysis of the samples identified under 80 TRBV and 12 to 15 TRBJ segments. TCRdb fed the multiplex PCR reads into MiXCR, producing one record per CDR3 protein. TCRdb's processing, not the study's, gives the V and J calls here. The sample shows fewer than 650,000 distinct CDR3 sequences, 15% to 20% of them seen only once. Findings and caveats of the study: Patients with persistent Graves' had lower TCR diversity than newly diagnosed patients.

Note on this clonotype: The target antigen is unknown.

The sample was also reused in another study, on T cells in Graves' hyperthyroidism and ophthalmopathy.

This sequence was found in a man younger than 35 with Graves disease. The sequencing here drew on peripheral blood mononuclear cells (PBMCs), taken at new diagnosis, from a patient treated with antithyroid drugs.

CDR3 sequence: CASSYRGHGKNIQYF. CDR3 coding DNA: TGTGCCAGCAGTTACAGGGGCCATGGCAAAAACATTCAGTACTTC. The J gene is TRBJ2-4, the V gene TRBV6-2 or TRBV6-3; tentative D call: TRBD1 (5 bases). V lost 2 bases to trimming and J lost 3 bases, with 11 bases between them. CDR3 length equals 15 residues. The V gene's germline CDR1 is MNHEY and CDR2 SVGEGT.